These T cell receptor beta chains were read from a single sample in a study of blood T cell repertoires in COVID-19. Profiling relied on immunoSEQ multiplex PCR, and the TCRdb table lists in-frame clones only, not all of them. Here the sample spans roughly 120,000 clones, roughly 82% being singletons. What was sequenced was peripheral blood. These receptors were taken from a human donor in a cohort sampled during active COVID-19. Both conserved end residues are part of each CDR3. D genes are given only for firm matches. Where a row states a size, it is once, few, many or the class of an expanded clone; other rows omit it.

D | size | J | V | DNA | CDR3
- | - | TRBJ2-3 | TRBV3-1/TRBV3-2 | TGTGCCAGCAGCCAAAGTCCCGGAGATACGCAGTATTTT | CASSQSPGDTQYF
TRBD2 | - | TRBJ2-2 | TRBV27 | TGTGCCAGCAGTTTAGGGCCCGAGCGGGGCAACACCGGGGAGCTGTTTTTT | CASSLGPERGNTGELFF
TRBD2 | - | TRBJ2-1 | TRBV10-1 | TGCGCCAGCAGTGCCCGGGGGGGTTACAATGAGCAGTTCTTC | CASSARGGYNEQFF
TRBD2 | - | TRBJ2-1 | TRBV6-5 | TGTGCCAGCAGTTACCTACCTAGCGGGGGGATTAATGAGCAGTTCTTC | CASSYLPSGGINEQFF
TRBD1 | - | TRBJ2-2 | TRBV24-1 | TGTGCCACCAGGGGACAGGGGGACACCGGGGAGCTGTTTTTT | CATRGQGDTGELFF
TRBD2 | - | TRBJ2-2 | TRBV10-1 | TGCGCCAGCAGTGATAGCGGGAGGGTGCGAACCGGGGAGCTGTTTTTT | CASSDSGRVRTGELFF
- | - | TRBJ2-7 | TRBV2 | TGTGCCAGCAGTGGGGGTACAGGGATGTCCTACGAGCAGTACTTC | CASSGGTGMSYEQYF
- | once | TRBJ2-7 | TRBV27 | TGTGCCAGCAGTTCCCGGATTAGCGGAGGCCAAAACGAGCAGTACTTC | CASSSRISGGQNEQYF
- | once | TRBJ1-1 | TRBV7-4 | TGTGCCAGCAGCTTAGTCCGAGGGCGGGGGCCGGGAAACACTGAAGCTTTCTTT | CASSLVRGRGPGNTEAFF
- | - | TRBJ2-2 | TRBV23-1 | TGCGCCAGCAGCCAGGTCGCAGGGTGCACCGGGGAGCTGTTTTTT | CASSQVAGCTGELFF
TRBD2 | - | TRBJ2-3 | TRBV7-9 | TGTGCCAGCAGCTTAGCGGGTACTAGGGCTAGCGGGTCCACAGATACGCAGTATTTT | CASSLAGTRASGSTDTQYF
- | - | TRBJ1-6 | TRBV3-1/TRBV3-2 | TGTGCCAGCAGCCAATCAGGGGCAAATTCACCCCTCCACTTT | CASSQSGANSPLHF
TRBD2 | - | TRBJ2-3 | TRBV30 | TGTGCCTGGAGTGTAGCGCTAGCGGGAGGGGGCACGCAGTATTTT | CAWSVALAGGGTQYF
TRBD2 | - | TRBJ2-6 | TRBV19 | TGTGCCAGTAGTATAAGCGGGAGCTCTGGGGCCAACGTCCTGACTTTC | CASSISGSSGANVLTF
TRBD1 | few | TRBJ2-7 | TRBV7-8 | TGTGCCAGCAGCTTAGCGTGGACAGGGGGCAACGAGCAGTACTTC | CASSLAWTGGNEQYF
- | - | TRBJ2-1 | TRBV15 | TGTGCCACCAGCAGAACAGGGTCTTCAACCTACAATGAGCAGTTCTTC | CATSRTGSSTYNEQFF
- | - | TRBJ2-7 | TRBV7-2 | TGTGCCAGCAGCTTAGGTCCCAATTCCTACGAGCAGTACTTC | CASSLGPNSYEQYF
TRBD1 | - | TRBJ1-1 | TRBV10-2 | TGCGCCAGCAGACAGGGGGCGCTGACTGAAGCTTTCTTT | CASRQGALTEAFF
- | - | TRBJ1-2 | TRBV7-9 | TGTGCCAGCAGCTTAGTGCGGGGGGTTCATGGCTACACCTTC | CASSLVRGVHGYTF
TRBD2 | few | TRBJ2-7 | TRBV9 | TGTGCCAGCAGCGTACTTGCGGGAGACTACGAGCAGTACTTC | CASSVLAGDYEQYF
TRBD1 | - | TRBJ2-5 | TRBV5-1 | TGCGCCAGCACCATGAGGGGGCGGGAGACCCAGTACTTC | CASTMRGRETQYF
TRBD2 | - | TRBJ2-1 | TRBV6-5 | TGTGCCAGCAGCGCCTCTAGCGGGAGTATCAATGAGCAGTTCTTC | CASSASSGSINEQFF
TRBD1 | few | TRBJ2-7 | TRBV7-9 | TGTGCCAGCAGCCATGAGGGACAGGGGGCCGAGCAGTACTTC | CASSHEGQGAEQYF
- | - | TRBJ1-1 | TRBV7-7 | TGTGCCAGCAGCTTCTCGTCGAACACTGAAGCTTTCTTT | CASSFSSNTEAFF
- | - | TRBJ1-2 | TRBV4-2 | TGTGCCAGCAGCCAAGAGAGGCTGGGCTACACCTTC | CASSQERLGYTF
- | - | TRBJ1-3 | TRBV19 | TGTGCCAGTCACGGGATTGGAAACACCATATATTTT | CASHGIGNTIYF
- | few | TRBJ2-7 | TRBV25-1 | TGTGCCAGCAGTGGACCGGGACTCCAAGCCTACGAGCAGTACTTC | CASSGPGLQAYEQYF
- | - | TRBJ1-1 | TRBV18 | TGTGCCAGCTCACCTTCTTTGGAGACTGAAGCTTTCTTT | CASSPSLETEAFF
- | - | TRBJ2-3 | TRBV5-6 | TGTGCCAGCAGCTTGTCCCAGGAAGATACGCAGTATTTT | CASSLSQEDTQYF
- | - | TRBJ2-4 | TRBV6-1 | TGTGCCAGCAGTGACCCGAGCGCAGCCAAAAACATTCAGTACTTC | CASSDPSAAKNIQYF
- | few | TRBJ2-2 | TRBV10-1 | TGCGCCAGCAGTGCCCTTAGCGGCGGGGAGCTGTTTTTT | CASSALSGGELFF
TRBD2 | - | TRBJ2-1 | TRBV20-1 | TGCAGTGCTAGTCCCAACAGCGGGAGGGCCGACAATGAGCAGTTCTTC | CSASPNSGRADNEQFF
- | - | TRBJ2-7 | TRBV11-2 | TGTGCCAGCAGCCTCAGGGGCTCGAGCTCCTACGAGCAGTACTTC | CASSLRGSSSYEQYF
TRBD1 | - | TRBJ2-1 | TRBV11-3 | TGTGCCAGCAGCCCGGGGGACAGGGGTCTTGCGGGTTACAATGAGCAGTTCTTC | CASSPGDRGLAGYNEQFF
TRBD2 | - | TRBJ2-5 | TRBV27 | TGTGCCAGCAGTTTGAAGACTAGCGGGAGTCGGGGTGAGACCCAGTACTTC | CASSLKTSGSRGETQYF
TRBD2 | - | TRBJ2-5 | TRBV7-6 | TGTGCCAGCAGCCTCGGGACTAGCGGGGCTATAGAGACCCAGTACTTC | CASSLGTSGAIETQYF
- | - | TRBJ2-5 | TRBV4-3 | TGCGCCAGCAGCCAAGAGCGGGAAGAGACCCAGTACTTC | CASSQEREETQYF
- | - | TRBJ2-7 | TRBV18 | TGTGCCAGCTCACCCGGCGCCACTACCTACGAGCAGTACTTC | CASSPGATTYEQYF
- | - | TRBJ2-7 | TRBV7-2 | TGTGCCAGCAGCTCCTTGGACAGCCTCTCCTACGAGCAGTACTTC | CASSSLDSLSYEQYF